These 12 T cell receptor beta chains originate from one sample sequenced in a study of shared clonotypes between healthy human individuals. CD45RO-negative cells were positively selected for CCR7, leaving out terminally differentiated effector memory CD45RA+ cells. Clones were read by immunoSEQ multiplex PCR, and TCRdb kept only the in-frame ones, dropping some. The data contain around 560,000 clones, 95% of them seen just once; the ten biggest clones take up approximately 0.11%. The sample consisted of naive CD8+ T cells sorted from blood. The receptors shown here come from a woman aged 30 to 39 in good health.

This clone was picked up a small number of times. The chain has TRBV5-4 and TRBJ2-5, with D uncertain. The V and J ends lost 1 base and 3 bases respectively, with 7 bases between them. The CDR3 is made up of 13 amino acids. Germline V gene lookup returns CDR1 SGHNT and CDR2 YYREEE (reference sequence). The CDR3 reads CASSLSAEETQYF. The CDR3 region has the DNA TGTGCCAGCAGCTTGTCCGCAGAAGAGACCCAGTACTTC.

The genes are TRBV19 and TRBJ2-3; D gene unclear. The CDR3 consists of 15 residues. The germline gives CDR1 LNHDA, CDR2 SQIVND (reference sequence). Deletions cut 3 bases from V and 1 base from J, with 11 bases between. The CDR3 region has the DNA TGTGCCAGTAGTATGAGAGCTACTGGCACAGATACGCAGTATTTT. Translating gives CASSMRATGTDTQYF.

The chain is built from TRBV30 and TRBJ2-6; a weak D match, TRBD2 (5 bases). The CDR3 has 15 amino acids. Trimming stripped 2 bases from V and 0 bases from J, with 8 bases between. The germline CDR1 and CDR2 sequences are GTSNPN and SVGIG (reference sequence). The CDR3 here is CAWSTGISGANVLTF. The CDR3 DNA sequence: TGTGCCTGGAGTACCGGGATCTCTGGGGCCAACGTCCTGACTTTC.

This clone was recorded once. The chain carries TRBV9 and TRBJ2-5, with 12 bases that match TRBD1. V trimming: 6 bases; J trimming: 5 bases; junction bases outside the gene matches: 8. CDR1 is SGDLS, CDR2 YYNGEE, per germline. The CDR3 contains 15 residues. The DNA for the CDR3 is TGTGCCAGCACCCTTTCCGGGACAGGGGGCGAGACCCAGTACTTC. Protein sequence: CASTLSGTGGETQYF.

This clone was picked up one time. CDR3 in DNA: TGTGCCAGCAGTTGGGGACTAGCGGGAGGCCGACTCTCTTACGAGCAGTACTTC. It is translated as CASSWGLAGGRLSYEQYF. The chain joins TRBV7-9 to TRBJ2-7, with 15 bases lining up with TRBD2. Germline V gives CDR1 SEHNR, CDR2 FQNEAQ (reference sequence). J gave up 4 bases and V 6 bases, and 13 bases lay outside the gene matches. The CDR3 is 18 residues long.

The rearrangement uses TRBV28 and TRBJ2-1, with TRBD1 matching over 8 bases. CDR1 is MDHEN, CDR2 SYDVKM, per germline. The CDR3 loop spans 15 amino acids. The V gene end was trimmed by 1 base and the J gene end by 3 bases; junction bases not matched to a gene: 2. CDR3 amino acids: CASSLYRGVYNEQFF. The CDR3 DNA reads TGTGCCAGCAGTTTATACAGGGGGGTCTACAATGAGCAGTTCTTC.

The chain joins TRBV5-4 to TRBJ2-2, with 11 bases fitting TRBD2. Germline-derived CDR1 and CDR2 are SGHNT and YYREEE (reference sequence). The CDR3 sequence is 16 residues long. V trimming: 5 bases; J trimming: 6 bases; junction bases outside the gene matches: 9. The CDR3 here is CASRSTLAGGPGELFF. The CDR3 bases are TGTGCCAGCAGATCAACCCTAGCGGGAGGCCCCGGGGAGCTGTTTTTT.

The rearrangement links TRBV11-1 to TRBJ1-5; 7 positions agree with TRBD1. This CDR3 is built from 14 residues. Trimming removed 3 bases from V and 6 bases from J; junction bases left unmatched: 5. Germline V CDR1 and CDR2: SGHAT, FQDESV (reference sequence). CDR3 sequence: CASSLYTGAQPQHF. Here the CDR3 DNA reads TGTGCCAGCAGCTTGTACACAGGGGCTCAGCCCCAGCATTTT.

The chain recombines TRBV11-2 with TRBJ2-5; D possibly corresponds to TRBD1 (5 bases). The CDR3 extends over 14 amino acids. Trimming removed 4 bases at V and 1 base at J, with 10 bases between. Germline CDR1 is SGHAT and CDR2 is FQNNGV. The CDR3 reads CASSSHRRQETQYF. The CDR3 DNA sequence: TGTGCCAGCAGCTCCCACAGGCGCCAAGAGACCCAGTACTTC.

Comments on this clone: Other DNA sequences in the same sample also yield this CDR3. V and J are TRBV27 and TRBJ2-7; 11 nucleotides align to TRBD2. Germline lookup yields CDR1 MNHEY and CDR2 SMNVEV (reference sequence). The CDR3 spans 14 residues. V shed 6 bases, J shed 2 bases, and the junction held 3 bases outside the gene matches. CDR3 amino acids: CASRLLAGAYEQYF. CDR3 nucleotides: TGTGCCAGCAGATTACTAGCGGGAGCCTACGAGCAGTACTTC.

V usage is TRBV27 and J usage is TRBJ2-1; perhaps TRBD1 as D (5 bases). Trimming removed 3 bases at V and 4 bases at J, with 10 bases between. Germline loops: CDR1 MNHEY, CDR2 SMNVEV (reference sequence). The CDR3 is made up of 14 amino acids. CDR3 bases: TGTGCCAGCAGTTTGATGACAGCGTACAATGAGCAGTTCTTC. This sequence encodes CASSLMTAYNEQFF.

The rearrangement links TRBV9 to TRBJ1-1, with D tentatively TRBD1 (5 bases). The CDR3 is made up of 13 amino acids. The V gene's germline CDR1 is SGDLS and CDR2 YYNGEE. Trimming took off 4 bases at V and 5 bases at J, with 12 bases between the two ends. CDR3 amino acids: CASSPQGVTEAFF. For the CDR3, the DNA is TGTGCCAGCAGCCCCCAGGGAGTGACTGAAGCTTTCTTT.